This TCR beta chain was documented in a study of graft-versus-host responses after intestinal transplantation. Study context: Transplant types were multivisceral, liver-intestinal, or isolated intestinal.

Some clones are missing from TCRdb's copy, which holds only in-frame ones; the method was immunoSEQ multiplex PCR. The sample comprises roughly 16,000 clones, around three fifths of which are singletons, and roughly 12% rests with the top ten. Both intraepithelial and lamina propria lymphocytes were released by processing graft tissue. In its sample, this clone was seen a few times. CDR3 length: 16 residues. Germline values: CDR1 SGHRS, CDR2 YFSETQ. V lost 0 bases, J lost 0 bases, and 10 bases lay in between. The clonotype was recovered from a human patient who received an intestinal transplant, so some T cells may come from the graft donor. This material consisted of ileum tissue, taken 524 days after transplant. The chain links TRBV5-1 to TRBJ1-3, with a tentative D call TRBD1 (5 bases). CDR3 in amino acids: CASSLGQLSSGNTIYF. CDR3 coding DNA: TGCGCCAGCAGCTTGGGACAGCTGAGCTCTGGAAACACCATATATTTT.